This TCR beta chain was captured by sequencing in a study of blood T cell repertoires in COVID-19. Study context: Sources were T cells, B-cell-depleted T cells, or PBMCs; the material itself was cDNA or gDNA.

Germline V gene sequence: CDR1 SGHTA, CDR2 FQGTGA. This CDR3 contains 14 residues. V was pared by 3 bases and J by 6 bases, with 11 bases between. Assay: immunoSEQ multiplex PCR; the TCRdb copy retains only in-frame clones and omits some. Of 70,000 or so clones listed, about 80% are singletons. The sequenced sample was peripheral blood. This receptor was taken from a woman in her 70s with acute or convalescent COVID-19. The rearrangement uses TRBV7-3 and TRBJ2-2; D possibly corresponds to TRBD1 (5 bases). CDR3 nucleotide sequence: TGTGCCAGCAGCTTCCAGGGTCGGGCCGGGGAGCTGTTTTTT. It yields the protein CASSFQGRAGELFF.